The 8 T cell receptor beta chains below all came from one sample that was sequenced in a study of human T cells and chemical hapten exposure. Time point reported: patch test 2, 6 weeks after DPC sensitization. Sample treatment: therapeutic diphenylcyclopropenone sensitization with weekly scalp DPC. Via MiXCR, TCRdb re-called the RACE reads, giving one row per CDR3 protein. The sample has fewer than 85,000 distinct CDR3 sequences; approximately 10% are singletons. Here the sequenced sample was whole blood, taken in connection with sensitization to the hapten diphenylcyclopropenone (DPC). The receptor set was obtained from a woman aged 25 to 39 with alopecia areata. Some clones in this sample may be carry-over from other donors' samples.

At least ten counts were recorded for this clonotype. The CDR3 nucleotides read TGTGCCAGCAGAGGGGCCTCGACGATCTATGGCTACACCTTC. Translation: CASRGASTIYGYTF. This chain connects TRBV2 to TRBJ1-2; D may be TRBD1 (5 bases). Germline CDR1 is SNHLY and CDR2 is FYNNEI. This CDR3 spans 14 amino acids. Trimming pared 6 bases from V and 4 bases from J, leaving 15 bases between.

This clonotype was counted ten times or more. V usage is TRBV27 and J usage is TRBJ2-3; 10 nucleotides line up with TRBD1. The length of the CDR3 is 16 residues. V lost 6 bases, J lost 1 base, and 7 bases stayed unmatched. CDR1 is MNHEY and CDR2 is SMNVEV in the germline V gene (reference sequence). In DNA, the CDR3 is TGTGCCAGCAGCCCGTATGGGACAGGGGGCACAGATACGCAGTATTTT. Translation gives CASSPYGTGGTDTQYF.

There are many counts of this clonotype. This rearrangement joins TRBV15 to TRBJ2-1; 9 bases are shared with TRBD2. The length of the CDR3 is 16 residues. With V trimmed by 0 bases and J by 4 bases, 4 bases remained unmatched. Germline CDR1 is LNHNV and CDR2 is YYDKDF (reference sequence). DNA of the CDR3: TGTGCCACCAGCAGAGAGCGAGCGGGGGGATACAATGAGCAGTTCTTC. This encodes CATSRERAGGYNEQFF.

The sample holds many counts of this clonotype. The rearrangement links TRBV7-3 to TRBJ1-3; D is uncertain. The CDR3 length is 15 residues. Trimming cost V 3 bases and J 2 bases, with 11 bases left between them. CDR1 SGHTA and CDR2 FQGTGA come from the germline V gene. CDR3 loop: CASSLGHGAGNTIYF. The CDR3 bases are TGTGCCAGCAGCTTGGGCCACGGAGCTGGAAACACCATATATTTT.

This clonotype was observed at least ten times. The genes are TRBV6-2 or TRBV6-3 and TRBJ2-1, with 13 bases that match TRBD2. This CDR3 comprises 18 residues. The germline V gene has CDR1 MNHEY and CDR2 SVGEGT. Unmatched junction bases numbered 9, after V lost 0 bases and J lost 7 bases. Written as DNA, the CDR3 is TGTGCCAGCAGTTACTCCGGACTAGCGGGAGTTGTTACGAATGAGCAGTTCTTC. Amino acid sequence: CASSYSGLAGVVTNEQFF.

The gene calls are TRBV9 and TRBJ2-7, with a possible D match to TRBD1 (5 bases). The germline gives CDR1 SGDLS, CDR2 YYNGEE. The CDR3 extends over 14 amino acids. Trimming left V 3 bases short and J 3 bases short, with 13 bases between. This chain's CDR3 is CASSATGAGYEQYF. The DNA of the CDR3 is TGTGCCAGCAGCGCGACTGGGGCCGGCTACGAGCAGTACTTC.

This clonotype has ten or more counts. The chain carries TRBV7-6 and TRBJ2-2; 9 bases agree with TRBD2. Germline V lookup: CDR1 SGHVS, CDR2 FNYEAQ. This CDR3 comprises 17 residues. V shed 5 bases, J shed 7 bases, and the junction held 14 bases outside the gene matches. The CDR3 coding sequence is TGTGCCAGCAGCCCAGTGGCTAGCGGGATTCGGAGCGGGGAGCTGTTTTTT. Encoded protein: CASSPVASGIRSGELFF.

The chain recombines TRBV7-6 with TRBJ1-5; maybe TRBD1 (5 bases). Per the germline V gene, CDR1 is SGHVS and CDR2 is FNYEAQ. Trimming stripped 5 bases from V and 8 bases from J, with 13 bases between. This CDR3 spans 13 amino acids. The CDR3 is CASSLVWGKPQHF. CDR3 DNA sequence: TGTGCCAGCAGCCTAGTATGGGGGAAGCCCCAGCATTTT. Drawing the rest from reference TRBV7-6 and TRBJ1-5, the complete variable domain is GAGVSQSPRYKVTKRGQDVALRCDPISGHVSLYWYRQALGQGPEFLTYFNYEAQQDKSGLPNDRFSAERPEGSISTLTIQRTEQRDSAMYRCASSLVWGKPQHFGDGTRLSIL.